The 15 T cell receptor beta chains presented below share a single source sample, sequenced in a study of cytomegalovirus exposure and HLA in healthy donors. The PCR ran on 60 Vbeta and 13 Jbeta primers. Assay: immunoSEQ multiplex PCR; the TCRdb copy retains only in-frame clones and omits some. Recorded for this sample: 110,000 to 150,000 clones. Sequenced material: PBMCs. These receptors all come from a male donor in good health and CMV-seronegative.

The chain is built from TRBV6-1 and TRBJ1-2, with 8 bases lining up with TRBD1. V was clipped by 1 base and J by 14 bases; unmatched bases: 3. The germline V gene encodes CDR1 MNHNS and CDR2 SASEGT. This CDR3 spans 11 amino acids. The CDR3 DNA is TGTGCCAGCAGTGAAGGACAGGGGAGAACCTTC. It specifies CASSEGQGRTF.

V and J are TRBV6-1 and TRBJ1-5; 9 nucleotides align to TRBD1. The V gene's germline CDR1 is MNHNS and CDR2 SASEGT. J lost 6 bases, V lost 7 bases, and 4 bases had no gene match. CDR3 size: 13 residues. As DNA, the CDR3 is TGTGCCAGCACGGGACAGGGTAGTCAGCCCCAGCATTTT. Translation gives CASTGQGSQPQHF.

This chain connects TRBV7-9 to TRBJ1-5; possibly TRBD1 for D (5 bases). This CDR3 comprises 17 residues. Trimming removed 0 bases at V and 2 bases at J, with 14 bases between. From germline, CDR1 is SEHNR and CDR2 FQNEAQ (reference sequence). CDR3 nucleotides: TGTGCCAGCAGCTTAGCGTTTCCGGGGACTCGCAATCAGCCCCAGCATTTT. Amino acid sequence: CASSLAFPGTRNQPQHF. Filled out from reference TRBV7-9 and TRBJ1-5, the complete variable domain reads DTGVSQNPRHKITKRGQNVTFRCDPISEHNRLYWYRQTLGQGPEFLTYFQNEAQLEKSRLLSDRFSAERPKGSFSTLEIQRTEQGDSAMYLCASSLAFPGTRNQPQHFGDGTRLSIL.

The rearrangement links TRBV2 to TRBJ2-7; D may be TRBD1 (6 bases). V lost 6 bases and J 0 bases, leaving 15 bases between the germline ends. CDR3 length: 15 residues. Germline loops: CDR1 SNHLY, CDR2 FYNNEI. The CDR3 nucleotides are TGTGCCAGCAGAGAGACAGGCTTTTCCTCCTACGAGCAGTACTTC. The encoded protein is CASRETGFSSYEQYF.

The chain combines TRBV4-1 with TRBJ1-1; D is possibly TRBD1 (5 bases). Germline V gene sequence: CDR1 MGHRA, CDR2 YSYEKL. Trimming cost V 0 bases and J 0 bases, with 11 bases left between them. The CDR3 is made up of 16 amino acids. DNA of the CDR3: TGCGCCAGCAGCCAAGAGGCGGGACTCCTGAACACTGAAGCTTTCTTT. This encodes CASSQEAGLLNTEAFF.

V and J are TRBV27 and TRBJ2-1; TRBD2 matches 9 bases. V shed 6 bases and J 0 bases; nucleotides not matched to a gene: 12. The CDR3 loop spans 18 amino acids. Germline CDR1 and CDR2: MNHEY and SMNVEV (reference sequence). The CDR3: CASRIAGEPTSSYNEQFF. The CDR3 DNA sequence: TGTGCCAGCAGAATAGCGGGGGAGCCGACAAGCTCCTACAATGAGCAGTTCTTC.

The J gene is TRBJ1-5, the V gene TRBV6-5, with D hard to call. Per the germline V gene, CDR1 is MNHEY and CDR2 is SVGAGI. This CDR3 is built from 13 residues. V lost 5 bases, J lost 3 bases, and 8 bases lay in between. Here the CDR3 reads CASSTHYNQPQHF. The CDR3 bases are TGTGCCAGCAGTACCCACTACAATCAGCCCCAGCATTTT.

The V gene is TRBV5-1, the J gene TRBJ2-1; D possibly corresponds to TRBD2 (5 bases). The V gene's germline CDR1 is SGHRS and CDR2 YFSETQ. This CDR3 is built from 13 residues. V was pared by 2 bases and J by 6 bases, with 9 bases between. CDR3 protein: CASSFEGLNEQFF. DNA for the CDR3: TGCGCCAGCAGCTTCGAGGGCCTCAATGAGCAGTTCTTC.

The chain has TRBV11-2 and TRBJ1-2, with D maybe TRBD1 (6 bases). There are 16 residues in the CDR3. CDR1 and CDR2 (germline): SGHAT, FQNNGV. With 2 bases removed from V and 6 bases from J, the gap between germline ends came to 19 bases. The CDR3 coding sequence is TGTGCCAGCAGCTTAATAAGCGTCGGGGACATGGATGGCTACACCTTC. Amino acid sequence: CASSLISVGDMDGYTF.

The V gene is TRBV7-9, the J gene TRBJ1-1, with a weak D call TRBD1 (5 bases). With 2 bases removed from V and 1 base from J, the gap between germline ends came to 8 bases. CDR1 SEHNR and CDR2 FQNEAQ come from the germline V gene (reference sequence). CDR3 length: 14 residues. The CDR3 region is CASSLLQENTEAFF. In nucleotides, the CDR3 is TGTGCCAGCAGCTTATTACAGGAGAACACTGAAGCTTTCTTT.

The chain joins TRBV5-4 to TRBJ1-2; 7 nucleotides agree with TRBD1. The CDR3 length is 15 residues. The V segment lost 4 bases and the J segment 3 bases; nucleotides outside the gene matches: 9. Germline values: CDR1 SGHNT, CDR2 YYREEE (reference sequence). CDR3 bases: TGTGCCAGCAGCATAGAAACAGGGGTTGACTATGGCTACACCTTC. The encoded protein is CASSIETGVDYGYTF.

This chain connects TRBV5-8 to TRBJ1-1, with TRBD1 matching over 8 bases. CDR3 size: 15 residues. The junction had 5 bases not matched to a gene; V was cut back by 4 bases and J by 0 bases. Germline V CDR1 and CDR2: SGHTS, YDEGEE. Here the CDR3 DNA reads TGTGCCAGCAGCGGTCGGGACAGGATGAACACTGAAGCTTTCTTT. Translation gives CASSGRDRMNTEAFF.

The chain combines TRBV18 with TRBJ2-3; perhaps TRBD2 as D (7 bases). V lost 0 bases to trimming and J lost 4 bases, with 11 bases between them. The CDR3 has 15 residues. Germline V gene lookup returns CDR1 KGHSH and CDR2 LQKENI. The CDR3 region is CASSPPGGRSDTQYF. Written as DNA, the CDR3 is TGTGCCAGCTCACCACCGGGGGGGCGGTCAGATACGCAGTATTTT.

The rearrangement links TRBV5-1 to TRBJ2-7, with TRBD1 identical over 11 bases. The CDR3 consists of 14 residues. The germline gives CDR1 SGHRS, CDR2 YFSETQ. With 0 bases clipped from V and 7 bases from J, the junction kept 3 bases outside the gene matches. CDR3 bases: TGCGCCAGCAGCTTGGGGACAGGGGGCCAAGAGCAGTACTTC. The encoded protein is CASSLGTGGQEQYF.

The chain has TRBV2 and TRBJ2-7; the D gene is possibly TRBD1 (6 bases). The CDR3 length is 11 residues. The V gene lost 8 bases and the J gene lost 6 bases, with 11 bases spanning the gap. Germline CDR1 and CDR2: SNHLY and FYNNEI. The CDR3 is CASQQGIEQYF. CDR3 nucleotide sequence: TGTGCCAGCCAACAGGGAATCGAGCAGTACTTC.